This T cell receptor beta chain was sequenced for a study of blood T cell repertoires in COVID-19. On the study more broadly: The United States, Italy and Spain provided the acute and convalescent COVID-19 samples. Sources were T cells, B-cell-depleted T cells, or PBMCs; the material itself was cDNA or gDNA.

Per the original data handling: Using reference gene primer amplification, nucleated cell counts were estimated. Assay: immunoSEQ multiplex PCR; the TCRdb copy retains only in-frame clones and omits some. D and trimming were read from the DNA, whereas the V and J calls and clone size are those reported in that table. The sample consists of about 40,000 clones, 86% of them appearing once. This CDR3 comprises 16 residues. V lost 3 bases, J lost 4 bases, and 18 bases lay in between. Germline CDR1 and CDR2: PRHDT and FYEKMQ (reference sequence). The receptor was derived from a man aged 45-60 years in a cohort sampled during active COVID-19. The specimen was peripheral blood. The chain couples TRBV13 to TRBJ1-1, with no clear D. CDR3 sequence reads: CASSLTRVLLGTEAFF. The CDR3 region has the DNA TGTGCCAGCAGCTTGACTAGGGTCCTGTTAGGCACTGAAGCTTTCTTT.